The clone carrying this TCR beta chain showed up just once. Its antigen remains unidentified. Here immunoSEQ multiplex PCR was the method, and the copy in TCRdb shows in-frame clones only, minus some. The sample comprises around 100,000 clones, 85% to 95% of which are singletons, and 1% to 1.5% rests with the top ten. This specimen comes from a study of graft-versus-host responses after intestinal transplantation. Study details: Multivisceral, liver-intestinal, or isolated intestinal transplants were received by the recipients. Each recipient received anti-thymocyte globulin induction, then tacrolimus and steroids for about three years. Study results and caveats: Analysis identified GvH clones in recipient marrow, with some appearing first in ileum or blood.

In germline, CDR1 is SGHDN, CDR2 FVKESK. J gave up 2 bases and V 1 base, and 5 bases lay outside the gene matches. This CDR3 is built from 16 residues. The sample was unstimulated CD8+ T cells sorted from spleen or lymph node cells, taken before transplant. This TCR came from a human donor who was the organ donor for an intestinal transplant. The chain combines TRBV14 with TRBJ1-2; 9 nucleotides line up with TRBD1. As DNA, the CDR3 is TGTGCCAGCAGCCAAGGGACAGGGGCTGGGAACTATGGCTACACCTTC. Translating it yields CASSQGTGAGNYGYTF.